This T cell receptor beta chain was documented in a study of OX40 agonist ivuxolimab in advanced cancers. Study results and limitations: The CD4+ and CD8+ T cells in the blood had expanded clonally by week 6 at 0.1 to 3.0 mg/kg.

Profiling relied on immunoSEQ multiplex PCR, and the TCRdb table lists in-frame clones only, not all of them. This sample yields some 59,000 clones, of which roughly 90% are seen a single time; more than 15% belongs to the top ten. Turning to this clone: Its antigen is not identified.

The CDR3 runs 12 residues. Trimming took off 0 bases at V and 13 bases at J, with 10 bases between the two ends. Looked up from germline, CDR1 is GTSNPN and CDR2 is SVGIG (reference sequence). The chain joins TRBV30 to TRBJ1-6; D perhaps matches TRBD1 (5 bases). The sequencing used CD4+ or CD8+ T cells sorted from blood, collected in a trial of the OX40 agonist ivuxolimab. The clonotype was recovered from an adult with an advanced solid tumor such as melanoma, head and neck, liver or kidney cancer. The CDR3 here is CAWSVQQGPLHF. The CDR3 DNA is TGTGCCTGGAGTGTCCAGCAGGGTCCCCTCCACTTT.